The 28 T cell receptor beta chains given below trace back to one sample, sequenced in a study of T cell responses to AZD1222 COVID-19 vaccine. Clones were sequenced by immunoSEQ multiplex PCR, and TCRdb holds only the in-frame ones, with some missing. The repertoire includes about 130,000 clones, about 92% of them detected once, and approximately 9% sits in the top ten. The sample here was peripheral blood, taken on day 0 of AZD1222 vaccination. The receptors here all came from an adult in good health.

J is TRBJ2-7 and V is TRBV7-9; D unresolved. CDR1 is SEHNR, CDR2 FQNEAQ, per germline (reference sequence). Trimming removed 5 bases at V and 6 bases at J, with 11 bases between. The CDR3 has 12 amino acids. The CDR3 DNA reads as TGTGCCAGCAGCGCAAATTGGGGCGAGCAGTACTTC. Protein: CASSANWGEQYF. Full variable domain (rest looked up from reference TRBV7-9 and TRBJ2-7): DTGVSQNPRHKITKRGQNVTFRCDPISEHNRLYWYRQTLGQGPEFLTYFQNEAQLEKSRLLSDRFSAERPKGSFSTLEIQRTEQGDSAMYLCASSANWGEQYFGPGTRLTVT.

This chain connects TRBV28 to TRBJ2-2, with D perhaps TRBD2 (6 bases). Germline V gene sequence: CDR1 MDHEN, CDR2 SYDVKM. This CDR3 spans 13 amino acids. V dropped 4 bases and J dropped 3 bases, with 6 bases sitting between them. CDR3 nucleotide sequence: TGTGCCAGCAGTTGGGGGGACACCGGGGAGCTGTTTTTT. This translates into CASSWGDTGELFF.

This chain joins TRBV4-3 and TRBJ1-1, with a weak D call TRBD1 (5 bases). Germline assignment: CDR1 LGHNA and CDR2 YSLEER. This CDR3 has 16 residues. V was trimmed by 1 base and J by 4 bases, leaving 16 bases between them. The CDR3 region is CASSQGTWGGITEAFF. The CDR3, as DNA: TGCGCCAGCAGCCAAGGTACTTGGGGCGGGATCACTGAAGCTTTCTTT.

This CDR3 reads CASSYGQGGSYEQYF. The DNA for the CDR3 is TGTGCCAGCAGTTACGGGCAGGGTGGTTCCTACGAGCAGTACTTC. This chain joins TRBV6-5 and TRBJ2-7, with a possible D match to TRBD1 (5 bases). Trimming took 2 bases from V and 1 from J, leaving 12 bases between them. The CDR3 runs to 15 residues. CDR1 MNHEY and CDR2 SVGAGI come from the germline V gene.

CDR3 in amino acids: CASSPPGTTHTGELFF. In DNA, the CDR3 is TGTGCCAGCTCACCACCGGGGACTACTCACACCGGGGAGCTGTTTTTT. The chain combines TRBV18 with TRBJ2-2, with TRBD2 identical over 7 bases. The germline V gene encodes CDR1 KGHSH and CDR2 LQKENI. Trimming cost V 0 bases and J 3 bases; bases outside gene matches: 4. The CDR3 is 16 amino acids.

The chain is built from TRBV7-2 and TRBJ1-2; D uncertain. The CDR3 sequence is 13 residues long. Germline-derived CDR1 and CDR2 are SGHTA and FQGNSA. V was trimmed by 1 base and J by 4 bases, leaving 7 bases between them. The CDR3 loop reads CASSLDNRYGYTF. CDR3 nucleotides: TGTGCCAGCAGCTTAGACAATCGCTATGGCTACACCTTC.

This rearrangement joins TRBV19 to TRBJ1-1, with D perhaps matching TRBD1 (6 bases). This CDR3 has 17 residues. Trimming pared 2 bases from V and 0 bases from J, leaving 16 bases between. Germline V gene data show CDR1 as LNHDA and CDR2 as SQIVND (reference sequence). This chain's CDR3 is CASSITVGGLMNTEAFF. The CDR3 DNA sequence: TGTGCCAGTAGTATAACGGTGGGGGGCCTAATGAACACTGAAGCTTTCTTT.

The chain combines TRBV19 with TRBJ1-2; TRBD1 agrees at 8 bases. Germline-derived CDR1 and CDR2 are LNHDA and SQIVND (reference sequence). V was clipped by 5 bases and J by 0 bases; unmatched bases: 11. The CDR3 has 17 residues. The CDR3 loop reads CASSPLSQGAANYGYTF. The CDR3 coding sequence is TGTGCCAGTAGTCCCCTTTCCCAGGGGGCGGCTAACTATGGCTACACCTTC. The full variable domain, its missing parts supplied by reference TRBV19 and TRBJ1-2, is DGGITQSPKYLFRKEGQNVTLSCEQNLNHDAMYWYRQDPGQGLRLIYYSQIVNDFQKGDIAEGYSVSREKKESFPLTVTSAQKNPTAFYLCASSPLSQGAANYGYTFGSGTRLTVV.

V is TRBV7-8 and J is TRBJ2-7, with no clear D. The V and J ends lost 2 bases and 6 bases respectively, with 14 bases between them. The CDR3 is made up of 14 amino acids. Germline assignment: CDR1 SGHVS and CDR2 FQNEAQ. In DNA, the CDR3 is TGTGCCAGCAGCTTACCGGGTCGACTCCTCGAGCAGTACTTC. Protein: CASSLPGRLLEQYF.

The J gene is TRBJ1-6, the V gene TRBV3-1 (or the pseudogene TRBV3-2); unclear D gene. Germline V gene data show CDR1 as LGHDT and CDR2 as YNNKEL (reference sequence). Trimming took 0 bases from V and 0 from J, leaving 12 bases between them. The CDR3 sequence is 18 residues long. As DNA, the CDR3 is TGTGCCAGCAGCCAAGAGTCGGGCTTCAGCTCCTATAATTCACCCCTCCACTTT. This codes for CASSQESGFSSYNSPLHF.

V and J are TRBV7-9 and TRBJ1-3; tentative D call: TRBD1 (5 bases). Germline V gene sequence: CDR1 SEHNR, CDR2 FQNEAQ (reference sequence). Trimming removed 1 base at V and 3 bases at J, with 10 bases between. This CDR3 has 15 amino acids. CDR3 in amino acids: CASSLGTTGGNTIYF. Here the CDR3 DNA reads TGTGCCAGCAGCTTAGGGACTACAGGTGGAAACACCATATATTTT.

The gene calls are TRBV13 and TRBJ1-1; a weak D match, TRBD1 (5 bases). The CDR3 is 13 amino acids. Trimming cost V 3 bases and J 8 bases, with 13 bases left between them. Germline V gene data show CDR1 as PRHDT and CDR2 as FYEKMQ (reference sequence). The CDR3: CASSFEGSWEAFF. CDR3 DNA: TGTGCCAGCAGCTTCGAGGGGTCCTGGGAAGCTTTCTTT.

This clone has just a few counts. The rearrangement links TRBV24-1 to TRBJ2-1; 12 bases align to TRBD2. This CDR3 has 15 amino acids. Germline CDR1 KGHDR, CDR2 SFDVKD. The V gene end was trimmed by 7 bases and the J gene end by 9 bases; junction bases not matched to a gene: 9. CDR3 in DNA: TGTGCCACCAGCCCTAGCGGGGGGGCCTTTATTGAGCAGTTCTTC. The encoded protein is CATSPSGGAFIEQFF.

The J gene is TRBJ1-1, the V gene TRBV19; D uncertain. Trimming removed 3 bases from V and 0 bases from J, with 5 bases in between. Germline V gives CDR1 LNHDA, CDR2 SQIVND (reference sequence). This CDR3 has 13 amino acids. In nucleotides, the CDR3 is TGTGCCAGTAGTATCCGGATGAACACTGAAGCTTTCTTT. Translated, it gives CASSIRMNTEAFF. Supplemented by reference TRBV19 and TRBJ1-1, the full variable domain reads DGGITQSPKYLFRKEGQNVTLSCEQNLNHDAMYWYRQDPGQGLRLIYYSQIVNDFQKGDIAEGYSVSREKKESFPLTVTSAQKNPTAFYLCASSIRMNTEAFFGQGTRLTVV.

This chain joins TRBV7-2 and TRBJ2-5; D remains unclear. The CDR3 is made up of 13 amino acids. Germline lookup yields CDR1 SGHTA and CDR2 FQGNSA. Trimming cost V 1 base and J 0 bases, with 3 bases left between them. CDR3 in DNA: TGTGCCAGCAGCTTAGAATACCAAGAGACCCAGTACTTC. This gives the protein CASSLEYQETQYF.

The V call is TRBV2, the J call TRBJ1-2; possible D gene TRBD1, 5 bases. The CDR3 extends over 15 amino acids. Between the trimmed V and J ends, which lost 2 bases and 4 bases, there was a span of 14 bases. CDR1 is SNHLY, CDR2 FYNNEI, per germline. The DNA for the CDR3 is TGTGCCAGCAGTGAATTGGGAGGGGAGGCCTATGGCTACACCTTC. This codes for CASSELGGEAYGYTF.

The rearrangement uses TRBV7-6 and TRBJ2-3; 9 bases are a match to TRBD2. Germline CDR1 SGHVS, CDR2 FNYEAQ. The CDR3 is 16 amino acids. V was pared by 1 base and J by 8 bases, with 10 bases of the junction left unmatched. DNA for the CDR3: TGTGCCAGCAGCTTAGTGGCGGGGGGGACCCTAGGTACGCAGTATTTT. Translated, it gives CASSLVAGGTLGTQYF.

The chain couples TRBV3-1 (or the pseudogene TRBV3-2) to TRBJ1-2, with 9 bases lining up with TRBD1. Losses at the gene ends were 2 bases for V and 4 bases for J; bases not matched to a gene: 2. CDR3 size: 14 residues. The germline gives CDR1 LGHDT, CDR2 YNNKEL (reference sequence). The CDR3 is CASSQPDRGYGYTF. DNA for the CDR3: TGTGCCAGCAGCCAACCGGACAGGGGCTATGGCTACACCTTC.

The V gene is TRBV4-1, the J gene TRBJ1-2, with D possibly TRBD1 on 6 matching bases. Looked up from germline, CDR1 is MGHRA and CDR2 is YSYEKL. The germline V and J ends were trimmed by 0 bases and 0 bases, with 8 bases remaining between them. The length of the CDR3 is 15 residues. The CDR3 DNA follows: TGCGCCAGCAGCCAAGAGGGGGCCACTAACTATGGCTACACCTTC. Translating gives CASSQEGATNYGYTF.

The count of this clone is one. The V and J genes are TRBV27 and TRBJ1-5; D ambiguous. V shed 5 bases and J shed 7 bases, with 15 bases lying between them. This CDR3 contains 14 residues. The germline V gene encodes CDR1 MNHEY and CDR2 SMNVEV (reference sequence). DNA for the CDR3: TGTGCCAGCAGTCACGGTGTCGGACGGCAGCCCCAGCATTTT. Amino acids: CASSHGVGRQPQHF.

The J gene is TRBJ2-7, the V gene TRBV11-3; 8 nucleotides agree with TRBD1. Germline assignment: CDR1 SGHNT and CDR2 YENEEA. This CDR3 is 15 amino acids long. V was pared by 5 bases and J by 3 bases, with 9 bases of the junction left unmatched. The CDR3 nucleotides read TGTGCCAGCAGCACCAGACAGGGGAGAAACTACGAGCAGTACTTC. This translates into CASSTRQGRNYEQYF.

The chain combines TRBV2 with TRBJ1-6, with D perhaps matching TRBD1 (5 bases). The CDR3 contains 14 residues. V lost 5 bases, J lost 8 bases, and 13 bases lay in between. Germline CDR1 reads SNHLY; CDR2 reads FYNNEI. The CDR3 is CASSRGSSDSPLHF. CDR3 nucleotide sequence: TGTGCCAGCAGTAGGGGCTCTTCAGATTCACCCCTCCACTTT.

The V gene is TRBV18, the J gene TRBJ1-2; D unclear. Germline V gene data show CDR1 as KGHSH and CDR2 as LQKENI. There are 17 residues in the CDR3. V lost 1 base to trimming and J lost 8 bases, with 23 bases between them. Here the CDR3 reads CASSPRRAIDPRDGYTF. The CDR3 region has the DNA TGTGCCAGCTCACCACGTCGGGCGATTGACCCCCGAGACGGCTACACCTTC.

This clone was seen only once. This sequence joins TRBV4-1 and TRBJ2-7, with 8 bases aligning to TRBD2. This CDR3 spans 18 amino acids. CDR1 and CDR2 from the germline V gene are MGHRA and YSYEKL. Germline trimming cut 4 bases from V and 2 bases from J; bases unmatched to any gene: 16. Written as DNA, the CDR3 is TGCGCCAGCAGCCTTTGGAGGGAGCGGGGGCCACTCACCTACGAGCAGTACTTC. It is translated as CASSLWRERGPLTYEQYF.

The chain links TRBV7-2 to TRBJ1-5; D possibly corresponds to TRBD1 (5 bases). The germline V gene has CDR1 SGHTA and CDR2 FQGNSA. The CDR3 loop spans 15 amino acids. V shed 2 bases and J shed 3 bases, with 11 bases lying between them. The CDR3 is CASSLSRDPNQPQHF. DNA of the CDR3: TGTGCCAGCAGCTTATCCAGGGATCCCAATCAGCCCCAGCATTTT.

This sequence joins TRBV19 and TRBJ2-7; weak D call: TRBD2 (7 bases). V shed 1 base and J shed 3 bases, with 13 bases lying between them. CDR1 LNHDA and CDR2 SQIVND come from the germline V gene (reference sequence). The CDR3 loop spans 15 amino acids. The DNA for the CDR3 is TGTGCCAGTAGTATAGCCGGGGGGCCGAGCTACGAGCAGTACTTC. Its translation: CASSIAGGPSYEQYF.

V and J are TRBV12-3 or TRBV12-4 and TRBJ1-4, with D hard to call. V was cut by 6 bases and J by 5 bases, with 7 bases left in between. The CDR3 is 12 residues long. CDR3 nucleotide sequence: TGTGCCAGCAGCTTGCGGAATGAAAAACTGTTTTTT. It translates to CASSLRNEKLFF.

This rearrangement joins TRBV2 to TRBJ1-2; no reliable D call. This CDR3 spans 13 amino acids. Germline loops: CDR1 SNHLY, CDR2 FYNNEI. Between the trimmed V and J ends, which lost 4 bases and 2 bases, there was a span of 8 bases. The CDR3 nucleotides are TGTGCCAGCAGTGGTATAGGAAACTATGGCTACACCTTC. Translated, it gives CASSGIGNYGYTF.